These 23 T cell receptor beta chains came from one sample sequenced in a study of human T cells and chemical hapten exposure (dated by TCRdb to about 2021). Library preparation employed RACE. Reads for this sample came from a NextSeq 500. TCRdb reprocessing: public reads trimmed at Q25 with fastp, clones called with MiXCR, in-frame beta chains kept. Rows merge per CDR3 protein into single entries with the most common DNA and genes. The sample table records 39,000 or so distinct CDR3 sequences; 3.5% to 4% of these occur just once. The ten largest clones capture roughly a quarter of the sample. The meaning of the sample's time point label: patch test 1, 2 weeks after DPC sensitization. The meaning of the sample's treatment or condition label: therapeutic diphenylcyclopropenone sensitization with weekly scalp DPC. Total RNA was isolated from unfractionated whole blood collected in Tempus Blood RNA tubes.

Sequencing used whole blood, obtained in connection with sensitization to the hapten diphenylcyclopropenone (DPC). These receptors were obtained from a man between 45 and 60 years old with alopecia areata. Some clones in this sample may be carry-over from other donors' samples.

There are many counts of this clonotype. This sequence joins TRBV7-2 and TRBJ2-6; 13 bases are shared with TRBD2. The germline gives CDR1 SGHTA, CDR2 FQGNSA. CDR3 length: 18 amino acids. V dropped 6 bases and J dropped 3; count of bases not matched to a gene: 8. CDR3 nucleotide sequence: TGTGCCAGCAGTCCTCGGACTAGCGGGAGTTATGGGGCCAACGTCCTGACTTTC. Translation: CASSPRTSGSYGANVLTF.

A remark on this clonotype: Just one base apart from a much larger clone, this may be a read error. The rearrangement joins TRBV3-1 to TRBJ1-4, with TRBD1 as a possible D gene (6 bases). CDR3 size: 14 residues. Germline V CDR1 and CDR2: LGHDT, YNNKEL (reference sequence). CDR3 sequence reads: CASSHRVTNEKLLF. The DNA of the CDR3 is TGTGCCAGCAGTCACAGGGTCACTAATGAAAAACTGCTTTTT.

This clonotype occurred many times. V usage is TRBV4-3 and J usage is TRBJ2-1, with D unclear. Germline CDR1 LGHNA, CDR2 YSLEER. The CDR3 is 13 amino acids. V shed 0 bases and J shed 9 bases, with 9 bases lying between them. CDR3 DNA sequence: TGCGCCAGCAGCCAAGATCGAGCCACTGAGCAGTTCTTC. Translating gives CASSQDRATEQFF.

This clonotype was observed many times. The chain combines TRBV28 with TRBJ1-5; D might be TRBD1 (5 bases). V lost 3 bases to trimming and J lost 9 bases, with 15 bases between them. Germline V gene sequence: CDR1 MDHEN, CDR2 SYDVKM. The CDR3 extends over 14 amino acids. The CDR3 region has the DNA TGTGCCAGCAGTTTCGGGACGGGTACTCGGCCCCAGCATTTT. This codes for CASSFGTGTRPQHF.

This clonotype showed up many times. V gene TRBV12-3 or TRBV12-4 combines with J gene TRBJ1-5; a possible D gene is TRBD1 (6 bases). The CDR3 totals 16 residues. V lost 5 bases, J lost 1 base, and 15 bases lay in between. CDR3 protein: CASSAFGTLSNQPQHF. The CDR3 nucleotides are TGTGCCAGCAGTGCATTCGGGACACTGAGCAATCAGCCCCAGCATTTT.

This clonotype came up many times. V is TRBV20-1 and J is TRBJ2-7; 7 nucleotides align to TRBD1. The CDR3 runs 10 residues. Germline loops: CDR1 DFQATT, CDR2 SNEGSKA (reference sequence). Trimming took 3 bases from V and 8 from J; bases not matched to a gene: 1. Here the CDR3 DNA reads TGCAGTGCTAGGGACAGGCAGCAGTACTTC. Protein sequence: CSARDRQQYF.

This clonotype came up many times. The chain recombines TRBV5-1 with TRBJ2-1; 7 bases match TRBD2. Looked up from germline, CDR1 is SGHRS and CDR2 is YFSETQ. The CDR3 has 17 amino acids. Trimming at V came to 2 bases and at J to 1 base, leaving 9 bases not matched to a gene. DNA of the CDR3: TGCGCCAGCAGCTTCCAGGGAGGGCCATCTTCCTACAATGAGCAGTTCTTC. Amino acids: CASSFQGGPSSYNEQFF.

This clonotype was seen ten or more times. The chain has TRBV6-2 or TRBV6-3 and TRBJ1-2; D is ambiguous. Germline V CDR1 and CDR2: MNHEY, SVGEGT. V shed 2 bases and J shed 3 bases, with 19 bases lying between them. This CDR3 has 17 residues. The DNA of the CDR3 is TGTGCCAGCAGTTACCAAATGAATACGCAACCCGACTATGGCTACACCTTC. Encoded protein: CASSYQMNTQPDYGYTF.

This clonotype was seen ten or more times. The chain has TRBV12-3 or TRBV12-4 and TRBJ2-4; D may be TRBD1 or TRBD2 (5 bases each). Trimming stripped 7 bases from V and 4 bases from J, with 20 bases between. This CDR3 contains 16 residues. The CDR3 DNA follows: TGTGCCAGCACCACAATCCCGGGGACGGTGAAAAACATTCAGTACTTC. Residues: CASTTIPGTVKNIQYF.

V and J are TRBV12-3 or TRBV12-4 and TRBJ1-1; 8 nucleotides align to TRBD1. There are 15 residues in the CDR3. After removal of 4 bases from V and 0 bases from J, the junction contained 4 bases not matched to a gene. The CDR3, as DNA: TGTGCCAGCAGTTGGGCAGGGGGCATGAACACTGAAGCTTTCTTT. It encodes CASSWAGGMNTEAFF.

This clonotype occurred many times. The chain combines TRBV6-5 with TRBJ2-4; 10 nucleotides align to TRBD2. CDR1 and CDR2 from the germline V gene are MNHEY and SVGAGI. The length of the CDR3 is 17 residues. J was trimmed by 8 bases and V by 2 bases; bases with no gene match: 12. The CDR3 region is CASSYITSGKETHIQYF. DNA of the CDR3: TGTGCCAGCAGTTACATTACTAGCGGGAAAGAGACTCACATTCAGTACTTC.

In this sample, this clonotype turned up many times. This rearrangement joins TRBV7-2 to TRBJ2-3; D uncertain. Germline assignment: CDR1 SGHTA and CDR2 FQGNSA. The CDR3 has 16 residues. Trimming removed 5 bases from V and 6 bases from J, with 21 bases in between. The CDR3 region has the DNA TGTGCCAGCAGCCGTTGGGATGGCCGAGCTATGGATACGCAGTATTTT. Amino acid sequence: CASSRWDGRAMDTQYF.

This clonotype showed up many times. The chain joins TRBV11-2 to TRBJ1-5; D unresolved. The germline V and J ends were trimmed by 5 bases and 0 bases, with 11 bases remaining between them. In germline, CDR1 is SGHAT, CDR2 FQNNGV. The CDR3 consists of 15 residues. The CDR3 DNA sequence: TGTGCCAGCAGCAATATCGGGGATAGCAATCAGCCCCAGCATTTT. Protein product: CASSNIGDSNQPQHF.

This clonotype was observed at least ten times. The chain couples TRBV24-1 to TRBJ1-1; the D gene is possibly TRBD1 (5 bases). This CDR3 comprises 14 residues. Germline V gene sequence: CDR1 KGHDR, CDR2 SFDVKD. Trimming shortened V by 4 bases and J by 9 bases, and 17 bases separated the two germline ends. CDR3 protein: CATSDSKSREKAFF. In nucleotides, the CDR3 is TGTGCCACCAGTGACAGCAAATCCAGGGAAAAAGCTTTCTTT.

This clonotype was counted ten times or more. This chain joins TRBV11-2 and TRBJ2-1; 7 positions agree with TRBD2. The CDR3 has 17 residues. J gave up 6 bases and V 5 bases, and 16 bases lay outside the gene matches. From germline, CDR1 is SGHAT and CDR2 FQNNGV. This CDR3 is CASSRVGGGRTVNEQFF. The CDR3 DNA sequence: TGTGCCAGCAGCCGGGTAGGTGGCGGGAGAACCGTCAATGAGCAGTTCTTC.

This clonotype showed up many times. The chain is built from TRBV29-1 and TRBJ2-5; the D is unclear. The CDR3 runs to 12 residues. Germline V gives CDR1 SQVTM, CDR2 ANQGSEA. V was pared by 0 bases and J by 0 bases, with 2 bases between. The DNA for the CDR3 is TGCAGCGTTGAAGAGTACCAAGAGACCCAGTACTTC. Amino acids: CSVEEYQETQYF.

This clonotype was counted between two and nine times. This rearrangement joins TRBV28 to TRBJ2-5; 7 bases align to TRBD1. V trimming: 5 bases; J trimming: 7 bases; junction bases outside the gene matches: 7. Germline-derived CDR1 and CDR2 are MDHEN and SYDVKM. The CDR3 spans 13 residues. DNA of the CDR3: TGTGCCAGCAGTAAGGGGGACAGTGGGACCCAGTACTTC. Amino acid sequence: CASSKGDSGTQYF.

This clonotype was recorded many times. This chain uses TRBV5-1 with TRBJ1-4; no reliable D call. Germline values: CDR1 SGHRS, CDR2 YFSETQ. This CDR3 is built from 13 residues. V lost 5 bases and J lost 6, with 11 bases in between. CDR3 protein: CASSPNGDEKLFF. Written as DNA, the CDR3 is TGCGCCAGCAGTCCCAATGGTGATGAAAAACTGTTTTTT.

This clonotype was seen repeatedly, ten times or more. The rearrangement joins TRBV7-3 to TRBJ2-3; 8 bases line up with TRBD2. Germline V gene sequence: CDR1 SGHTA, CDR2 FQGTGA. The trim removed 5 bases at V and 4 bases at J, leaving 2 bases unmatched. This CDR3 contains 13 residues. CDR3 bases: TGTGCCAGCAGCATCGGGAGGGCAGATACGCAGTATTTT. Its translation: CASSIGRADTQYF.

This clonotype was seen only a few times. V usage is TRBV4-3 and J usage is TRBJ1-2; D not certain. The CDR3 has 15 residues. The germline V gene encodes CDR1 LGHNA and CDR2 YSLEER. Trimming took 0 bases from V and 8 from J, leaving 16 bases between them. For the CDR3, the DNA is TGCGCCAGCAGCCAAGATACGACCCCCCTCTCCGGCTACACCTTC. Protein product: CASSQDTTPLSGYTF.

There are many counts of this clonotype. V and J are TRBV12-3 or TRBV12-4 and TRBJ2-5; 7 nucleotides align to TRBD1. CDR3 length: 13 residues. Unmatched junction bases numbered 4, after V lost 6 bases and J lost 3 bases. The CDR3 DNA reads as TGTGCCAGCAGAGTCACAGGGGAAGAGACCCAGTACTTC. It translates to CASRVTGEETQYF.

This clonotype has just a few counts. The gene calls are TRBV28 and TRBJ1-1; D uncertain. The germline V gene has CDR1 MDHEN and CDR2 SYDVKM. This CDR3 comprises 13 residues. V shed 2 bases and J shed 3 bases, with 7 bases lying between them. The CDR3 region is CASSLTGDTEAFF. CDR3 DNA sequence: TGTGCCAGCAGTTTAACCGGGGACACTGAAGCTTTCTTT.

Comments on this clonotype: A clone one base away is much larger, so this may be a read error. This chain connects TRBV25-1 to TRBJ1-2, with D unresolved. There are 12 residues in the CDR3. Per germline, CDR1 MGHDK and CDR2 SYGVNS. V was trimmed by 7 bases and J by 4 bases, leaving 10 bases between them. CDR3 sequence reads: CASMMTCYGYTF. CDR3 sequence (DNA): TGTGCCAGCATGATGACCTGCTATGGCTACACCTTC.